Listed below are T cell receptor beta chains from one sample, sequenced in a study of T-cell memory formation after mild COVID-19. TCRdb passed the 5' RACE reads through MiXCR, listing each CDR3 protein once. The data contain roughly 370,000 distinct CDR3 sequences, roughly 15% of them singletons. The source material was PBMCs or a T cell subset sorted from them (not recorded which). These receptors were obtained from a young man who had mild COVID-19 (a few samples of this study predate the infection). Cell type and time point are not known. Both conserved end residues are part of each CDR3. The order of the fields is D gene, V gene, clone size, J gene, CDR3 protein, CDR3 DNA. The D gene is left open where the match is weak. Only some rows state a clone size, as once, few, many or a class for expanded clones.

-,TRBV5-1,-,TRBJ1-5,CASSVGDGYQPQHF,TGCGCCAGCAGCGTAGGGGATGGGTATCAGCCCCAGCATTTT
-,TRBV7-9,few,TRBJ1-6,CASSIRNGDFLHF,TGTGCCAGCAGCATCCGGAACGGTGATTTCCTCCACTTT
-,TRBV10-3,-,TRBJ2-7,CAISESRDWRYEQYF,TGTGCCATCAGTGAGTCTCGGGACTGGCGGTACGAGCAGTACTTC
TRBD2,TRBV7-2,many,TRBJ2-3,CASSRGGPSTDTQYF,TGTGCCAGCAGCCGCGGGGGGCCAAGCACAGATACGCAGTATTTT
TRBD1,TRBV7-9,-,TRBJ1-3,CASTPALGQGSGNTIYF,TGTGCCAGCACCCCCGCCCTGGGACAGGGGTCTGGAAACACCATATATTTT
-,TRBV4-1,few,TRBJ1-2,CASSLQFRTPRGYTF,TGCGCCAGCAGCCTCCAATTTCGGACGCCGCGGGGCTACACCTTC
TRBD1,TRBV6-6,few,TRBJ1-2,CASGQDDYGYTF,TGTGCCAGCGGACAGGACGACTATGGCTACACCTTC
-,TRBV4-3,once,TRBJ1-6,CASSGDAVYGNSPLHF,TGCGCCAGCAGCGGCGACGCGGTGTATGGGAATTCACCCCTCCACTTT
TRBD1,TRBV20-1,-,TRBJ2-7,CSIPGTGKYEQYF,TGCAGTATCCCCGGGACAGGAAAATACGAGCAGTACTTC
-,TRBV5-1,-,TRBJ2-2,CASSLEGGELFF,TGCGCCAGCAGCTTGGAAGGCGGGGAGCTGTTTTTT
-,TRBV10-3,few,TRBJ1-1,CAARREGTEAFF,TGTGCCGCCCGGAGGGAGGGCACTGAAGCTTTCTTT
-,TRBV6-5,few,TRBJ2-4,CASSSGVGAKNIQYF,TGTGCCAGCAGTTCCGGGGTTGGGGCCAAAAACATTCAGTACTTC
-,TRBV7-9,few,TRBJ2-5,CASSQPTSVETQYF,TGTGCCAGCAGCCAGCCCACGTCTGTGGAGACCCAGTACTTC
TRBD1,TRBV30,-,TRBJ1-1,CAWSSPQGWVTEAFF,TGTGCCTGGAGTTCCCCACAGGGGTGGGTCACTGAAGCTTTCTTT
-,TRBV12-3/TRBV12-4,many,TRBJ2-5,CASSPGPSQETQYF,TGTGCCAGCAGTCCCGGGCCGAGCCAAGAGACCCAGTACTTC
-,TRBV27,-,TRBJ1-1,CASKRGANTEAFF,TGTGCCAGCAAGCGGGGCGCGAACACTGAAGCTTTCTTT
TRBD1,TRBV7-9,few,TRBJ2-2,CASSRAGTANTGELFF,TGTGCCAGCAGCCGAGCCGGGACAGCGAACACCGGGGAGCTGTTTTTT
-,TRBV4-1,-,TRBJ1-3,CASRPRTNSGNTIYF,TGCGCCAGCAGGCCTAGGACGAACTCTGGAAACACCATATATTTT
TRBD1,TRBV5-4,many,TRBJ2-5,CASSLQGAGETQYF,TGTGCCAGCAGCCTACAGGGGGCTGGGGAGACCCAGTACTTC
TRBD1,TRBV6-6,-,TRBJ2-5,CASSDREETQYF,TGTGCCAGCAGCGACAGGGAGGAGACCCAGTACTTC
TRBD1,TRBV29-1,-,TRBJ2-1,CSVEGGQGTSYNEQFF,TGCAGCGTTGAAGGGGGACAGGGAACCTCCTACAATGAGCAGTTCTTC
-,TRBV6-1,few,TRBJ2-7,CASSEPSSHRGSPEQYF,TGTGCCAGCAGTGAACCGTCCTCGCACCGGGGGTCGCCCGAGCAGTACTTC
-,TRBV25-1,few,TRBJ1-4,CASKTESYEKLFF,TGTGCCAGCAAGACAGAATCGTATGAAAAACTGTTTTTT
-,TRBV20-1,few,TRBJ1-1,CSAPRSTGQTEAFF,TGCAGTGCCCCACGGTCGACGGGCCAAACTGAAGCTTTCTTT
-,TRBV6-6,few,TRBJ2-7,CASSYSEGYSYEQYF,TGTGCCAGCAGTTACTCAGAGGGCTACTCCTACGAGCAGTACTTC
-,TRBV2,many,TRBJ1-5,CASSFSSNRGNQPQHF,TGTGCCAGCAGTTTTAGTTCAAACCGCGGCAATCAGCCCCAGCATTTT
-,TRBV20-1,few,TRBJ2-2,CSARGGQTNTGELFF,TGCAGTGCTAGAGGTGGACAGACGAACACCGGGGAGCTGTTTTTT
TRBD2,TRBV14,many,TRBJ2-1,CASSLRTSGDTYNEQFF,TGTGCCAGCAGCCTACGGACTAGCGGGGATACCTACAATGAGCAGTTCTTC
TRBD2,TRBV7-3,few,TRBJ2-3,CASSPGLETDTQYF,TGTGCCAGTTCCCCGGGACTAGAGACAGATACGCAGTATTTT
-,TRBV3-1,many,TRBJ2-4,CASSLGTLAKNIQYF,TGTGCCAGCAGCCTCGGGACATTAGCCAAAAACATTCAGTACTTC
-,TRBV7-9,-,TRBJ2-1,CASSSREGATWDEQFF,TGTGCCAGCAGCTCGAGGGAGGGGGCGACGTGGGATGAGCAGTTCTTC
-,TRBV18,few,TRBJ1-6,CASSPGGHLNSPLHF,TGTGCCAGCTCACCTGGGGGACACCTAAATTCACCCCTCCACTTT
TRBD1,TRBV11-1,-,TRBJ2-1,CASSGGQGREQFF,TGTGCCAGCAGTGGGGGACAGGGTCGGGAGCAGTTCTTC
TRBD1,TRBV5-4,-,TRBJ1-2,CASSFRDRGYYGYTF,TGTGCCAGCAGCTTCCGGGACAGGGGATACTATGGCTACACCTTC
-,TRBV5-1,-,TRBJ1-4,CASSPSGSMGEKLFF,TGCGCCAGCAGCCCCTCCGGGTCTATGGGGGAAAAACTGTTTTTT
-,TRBV14,-,TRBJ2-7,CASSQGRFYEQYF,TGTGCCAGCAGCCAAGGCAGGTTCTACGAGCAGTACTTC
-,TRBV20-1,-,TRBJ2-3,CSASGWGPDTQYF,TGCAGTGCTTCCGGTTGGGGCCCAGATACGCAGTATTTT
TRBD1,TRBV7-9,-,TRBJ1-5,CASSLNTGGNQPQHF,TGTGCCAGCAGCTTAAACACAGGGGGCAATCAGCCCCAGCATTTT